This TCR beta chain was identified in a study of cytomegalovirus exposure and HLA in healthy donors. The CDR3 is made up of 13 amino acids. Trimming removed 5 bases from V and 2 bases from J; junction bases left unmatched: 3. Germline values: CDR1 SGDLS, CDR2 YYNGEE. This clone was picked up one time. Its antigen remains unidentified. Overall study results and limits: Among TCR beta chains, those listed as cytomegalovirus-associated numbered more than 150.

The primer mix had 60 Vbeta and 13 Jbeta primers. Clones were read by immunoSEQ multiplex PCR, and TCRdb kept only the in-frame ones, dropping some. Among 85,000 to 95,000 clones listed, approximately 76% were seen once. Sequencing was carried out using PBMCs. The chain couples TRBV9 to TRBJ2-5, with 7 positions matching TRBD1. This receptor was taken from a man aged 30 to 39 in good health and CMV-seropositive. CDR3 sequence reads: CASRGTEQETQYF. CDR3 nucleotides: TGTGCCAGCAGAGGGACAGAGCAAGAGACCCAGTACTTC.